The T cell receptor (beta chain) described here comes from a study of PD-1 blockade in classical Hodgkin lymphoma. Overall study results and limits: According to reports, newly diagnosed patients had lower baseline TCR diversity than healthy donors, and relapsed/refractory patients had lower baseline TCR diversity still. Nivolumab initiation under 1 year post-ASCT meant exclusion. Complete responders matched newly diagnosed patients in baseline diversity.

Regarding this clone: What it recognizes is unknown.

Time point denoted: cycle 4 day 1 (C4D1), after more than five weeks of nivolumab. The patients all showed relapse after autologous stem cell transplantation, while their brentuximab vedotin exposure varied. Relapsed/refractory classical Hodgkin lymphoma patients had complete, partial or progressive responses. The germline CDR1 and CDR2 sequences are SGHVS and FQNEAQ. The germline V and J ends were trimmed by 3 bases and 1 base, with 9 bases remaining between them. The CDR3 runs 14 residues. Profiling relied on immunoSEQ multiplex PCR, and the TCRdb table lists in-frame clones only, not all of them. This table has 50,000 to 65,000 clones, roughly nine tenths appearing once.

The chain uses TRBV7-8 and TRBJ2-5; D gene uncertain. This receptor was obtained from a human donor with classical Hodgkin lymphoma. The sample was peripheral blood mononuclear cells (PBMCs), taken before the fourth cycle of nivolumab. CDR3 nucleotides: TGTGCCAGCAGCTTCGGGCAATTCCAAGAGACCCAGTACTTC. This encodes CASSFGQFQETQYF.